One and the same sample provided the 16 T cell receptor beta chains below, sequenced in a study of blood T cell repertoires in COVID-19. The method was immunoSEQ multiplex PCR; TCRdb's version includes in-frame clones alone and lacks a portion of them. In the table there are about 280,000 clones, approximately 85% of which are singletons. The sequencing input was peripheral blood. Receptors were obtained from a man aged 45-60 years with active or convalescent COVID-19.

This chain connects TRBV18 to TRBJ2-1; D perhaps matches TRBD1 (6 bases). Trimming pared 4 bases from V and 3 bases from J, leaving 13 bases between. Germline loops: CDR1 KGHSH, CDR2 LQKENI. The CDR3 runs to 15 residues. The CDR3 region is CASSRSGTNYNEQFF. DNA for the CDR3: TGTGCCAGCTCACGGTCGGGGACAAACTACAATGAGCAGTTCTTC.

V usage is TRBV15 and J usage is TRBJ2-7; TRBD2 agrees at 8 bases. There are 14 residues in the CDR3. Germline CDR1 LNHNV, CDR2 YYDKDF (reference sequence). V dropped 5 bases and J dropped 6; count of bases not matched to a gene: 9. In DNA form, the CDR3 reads TGTGCCACCAGCGCCCGAGCGGGAGCGGGCGAGCAGTACTTC. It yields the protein CATSARAGAGEQYF.

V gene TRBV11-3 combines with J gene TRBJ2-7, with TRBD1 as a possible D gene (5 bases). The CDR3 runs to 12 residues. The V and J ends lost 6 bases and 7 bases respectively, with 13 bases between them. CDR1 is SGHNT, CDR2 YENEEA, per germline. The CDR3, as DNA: TGTGCCAGCAGTTATGACAGCTTGGAGCAGTACTTC. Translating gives CASSYDSLEQYF.

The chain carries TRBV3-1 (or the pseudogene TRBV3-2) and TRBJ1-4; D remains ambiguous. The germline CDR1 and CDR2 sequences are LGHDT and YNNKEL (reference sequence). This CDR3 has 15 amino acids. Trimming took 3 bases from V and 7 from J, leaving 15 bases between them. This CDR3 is CASSQAGSWGEKLFF. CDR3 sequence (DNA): TGTGCCAGCAGCCAGGCGGGTTCCTGGGGTGAAAAACTGTTTTTT.

CDR3 DNA: TGTGCCAGCACCTCTGGGACAGGGATTGATAGCAATCAGCCCCAGCATTTT. It specifies CASTSGTGIDSNQPQHF. The V gene is TRBV11-2, the J gene TRBJ1-5; TRBD1 matches 9 bases. Germline V CDR1 and CDR2: SGHAT, FQNNGV. The CDR3 consists of 17 residues. The ends lost 7 bases at V and 0 bases at J; junction bases unmatched: 10.

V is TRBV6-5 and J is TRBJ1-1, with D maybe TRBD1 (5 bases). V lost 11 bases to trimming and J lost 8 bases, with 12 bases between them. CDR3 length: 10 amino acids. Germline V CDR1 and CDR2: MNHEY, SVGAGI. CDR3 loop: CAQRQGEAFF. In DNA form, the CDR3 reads TGTGCCCAGAGGCAGGGAGAAGCTTTCTTT.

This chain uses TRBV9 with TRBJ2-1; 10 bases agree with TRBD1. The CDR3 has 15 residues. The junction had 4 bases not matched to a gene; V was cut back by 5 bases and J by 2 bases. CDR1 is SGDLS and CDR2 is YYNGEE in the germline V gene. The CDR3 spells CASSSGQGTYNEQFF. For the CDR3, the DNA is TGTGCCAGCAGTTCGGGACAGGGGACCTACAATGAGCAGTTCTTC.

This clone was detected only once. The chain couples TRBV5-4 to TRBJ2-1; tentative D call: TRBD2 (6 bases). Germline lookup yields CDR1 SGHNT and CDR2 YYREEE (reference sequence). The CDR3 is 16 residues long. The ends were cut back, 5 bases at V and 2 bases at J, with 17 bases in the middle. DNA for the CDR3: TGTGCCAGCAGACCTGGGGCGGGATCAACCTACAATGAGCAGTTCTTC. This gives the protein CASRPGAGSTYNEQFF.

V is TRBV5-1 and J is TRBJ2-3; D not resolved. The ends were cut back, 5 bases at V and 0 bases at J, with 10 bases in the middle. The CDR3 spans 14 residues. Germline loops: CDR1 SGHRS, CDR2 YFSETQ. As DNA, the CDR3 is TGCGCCAGCAGGTCCTCCCCCAGCACAGATACGCAGTATTTT. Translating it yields CASRSSPSTDTQYF.

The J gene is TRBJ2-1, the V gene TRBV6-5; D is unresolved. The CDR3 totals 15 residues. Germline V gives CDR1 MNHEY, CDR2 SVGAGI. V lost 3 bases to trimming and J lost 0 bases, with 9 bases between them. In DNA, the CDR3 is TGTGCCAGCAGTTATGAGAGGTCCTCCTACAATGAGCAGTTCTTC. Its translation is CASSYERSSYNEQFF.

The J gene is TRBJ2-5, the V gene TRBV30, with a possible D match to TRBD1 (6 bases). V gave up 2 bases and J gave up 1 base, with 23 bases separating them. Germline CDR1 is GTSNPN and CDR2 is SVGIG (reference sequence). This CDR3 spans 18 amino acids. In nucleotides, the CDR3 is TGTGCCTGGAGTTCGGCCGCAGGGGTGGCCAACCTCCAAGAGACCCAGTACTTC. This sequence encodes CAWSSAAGVANLQETQYF.

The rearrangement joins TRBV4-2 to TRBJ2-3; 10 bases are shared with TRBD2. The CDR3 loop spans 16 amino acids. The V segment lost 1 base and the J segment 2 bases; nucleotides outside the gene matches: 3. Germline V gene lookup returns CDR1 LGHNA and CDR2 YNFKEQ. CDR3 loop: CASSQGTSGHTDTQYF. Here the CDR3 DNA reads TGTGCCAGCAGCCAAGGGACTAGCGGACACACAGATACGCAGTATTTT.

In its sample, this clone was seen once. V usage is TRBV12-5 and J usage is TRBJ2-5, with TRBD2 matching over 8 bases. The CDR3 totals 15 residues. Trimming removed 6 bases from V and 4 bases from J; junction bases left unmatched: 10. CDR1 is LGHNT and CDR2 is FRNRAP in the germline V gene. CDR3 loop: CASGSSGSLGETQYF. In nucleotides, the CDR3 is TGTGCTAGTGGATCCAGCGGGAGTTTGGGAGAGACCCAGTACTTC.

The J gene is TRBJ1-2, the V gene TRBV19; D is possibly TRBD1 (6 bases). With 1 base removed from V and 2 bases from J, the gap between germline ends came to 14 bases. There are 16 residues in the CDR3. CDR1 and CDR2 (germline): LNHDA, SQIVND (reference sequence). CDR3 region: CASSIASGGLNYGYTF. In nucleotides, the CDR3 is TGTGCCAGTAGTATAGCCTCGGGGGGCCTGAACTATGGCTACACCTTC. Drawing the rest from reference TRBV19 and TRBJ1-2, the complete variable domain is DGGITQSPKYLFRKEGQNVTLSCEQNLNHDAMYWYRQDPGQGLRLIYYSQIVNDFQKGDIAEGYSVSREKKESFPLTVTSAQKNPTAFYLCASSIASGGLNYGYTFGSGTRLTVV.

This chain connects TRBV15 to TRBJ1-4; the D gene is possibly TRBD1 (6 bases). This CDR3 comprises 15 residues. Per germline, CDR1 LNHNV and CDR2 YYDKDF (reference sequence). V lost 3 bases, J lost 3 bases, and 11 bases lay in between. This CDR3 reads CATSSRRGSNEKLFF. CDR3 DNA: TGTGCCACCAGCAGTCGTAGGGGGTCTAATGAAAAACTGTTTTTT.

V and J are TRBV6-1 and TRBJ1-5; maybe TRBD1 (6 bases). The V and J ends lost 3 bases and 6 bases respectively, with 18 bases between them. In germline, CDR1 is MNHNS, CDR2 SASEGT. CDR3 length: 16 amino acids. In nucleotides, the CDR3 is TGTGCCAGCAGTGACTATGACTCTAGAGGGGGTCAGCCCCAGCATTTT. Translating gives CASSDYDSRGGQPQHF.